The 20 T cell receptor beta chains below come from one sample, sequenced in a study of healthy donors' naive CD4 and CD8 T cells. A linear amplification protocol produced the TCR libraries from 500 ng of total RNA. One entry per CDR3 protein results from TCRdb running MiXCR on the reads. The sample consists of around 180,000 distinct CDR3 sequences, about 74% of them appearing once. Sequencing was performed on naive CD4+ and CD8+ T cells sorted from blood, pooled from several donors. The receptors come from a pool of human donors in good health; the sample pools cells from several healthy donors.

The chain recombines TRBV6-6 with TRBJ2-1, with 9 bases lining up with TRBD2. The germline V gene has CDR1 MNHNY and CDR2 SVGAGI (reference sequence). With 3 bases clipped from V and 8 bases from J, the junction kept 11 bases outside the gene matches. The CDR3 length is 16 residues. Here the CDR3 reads CASSYAGGPIVDEQFF. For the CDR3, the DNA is TGTGCCAGCAGTTATGCGGGAGGGCCCATAGTGGATGAGCAGTTCTTC.

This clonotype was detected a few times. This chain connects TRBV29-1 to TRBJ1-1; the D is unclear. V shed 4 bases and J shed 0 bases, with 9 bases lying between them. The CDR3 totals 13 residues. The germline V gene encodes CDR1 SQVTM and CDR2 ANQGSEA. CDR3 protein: CSVAPLLNTEAFF. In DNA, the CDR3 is TGCAGCGTTGCCCCCCTTTTGAACACTGAAGCTTTCTTT.

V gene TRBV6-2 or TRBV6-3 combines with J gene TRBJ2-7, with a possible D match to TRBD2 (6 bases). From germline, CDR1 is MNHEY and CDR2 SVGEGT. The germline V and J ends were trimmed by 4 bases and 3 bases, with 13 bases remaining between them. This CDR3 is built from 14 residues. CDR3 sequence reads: CASSSGTGDYEQYF. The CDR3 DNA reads TGTGCCAGCAGTTCAGGGACGGGAGACTACGAGCAGTACTTC.

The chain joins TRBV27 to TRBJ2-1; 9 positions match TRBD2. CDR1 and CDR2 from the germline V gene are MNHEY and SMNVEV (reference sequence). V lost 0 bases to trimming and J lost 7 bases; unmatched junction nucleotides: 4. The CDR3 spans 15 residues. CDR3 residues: CASSLSASGTNEQFF. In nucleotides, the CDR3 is TGTGCCAGCAGTTTATCGGCTAGCGGGACAAATGAGCAGTTCTTC.

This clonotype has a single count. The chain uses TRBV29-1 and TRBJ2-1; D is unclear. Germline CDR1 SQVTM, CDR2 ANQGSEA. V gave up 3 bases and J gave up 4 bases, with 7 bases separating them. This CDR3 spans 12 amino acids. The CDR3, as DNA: TGCAGCGTTGACGTAAGATACAATGAGCAGTTCTTC. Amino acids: CSVDVRYNEQFF.

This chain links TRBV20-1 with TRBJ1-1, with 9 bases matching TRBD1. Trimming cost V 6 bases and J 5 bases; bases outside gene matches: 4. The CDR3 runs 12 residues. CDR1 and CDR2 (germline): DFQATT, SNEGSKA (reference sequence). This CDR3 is CSADGQGTEAFF. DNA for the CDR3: TGCAGTGCCGATGGACAGGGGACTGAAGCTTTCTTT.

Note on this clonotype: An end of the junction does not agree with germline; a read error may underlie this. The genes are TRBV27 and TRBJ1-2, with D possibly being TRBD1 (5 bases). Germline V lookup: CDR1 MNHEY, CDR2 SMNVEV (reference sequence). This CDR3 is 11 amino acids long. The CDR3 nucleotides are TGTGCCAGCGGGACGGGCTATGACTACACCTTC. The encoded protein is CASGTGYDYTF.

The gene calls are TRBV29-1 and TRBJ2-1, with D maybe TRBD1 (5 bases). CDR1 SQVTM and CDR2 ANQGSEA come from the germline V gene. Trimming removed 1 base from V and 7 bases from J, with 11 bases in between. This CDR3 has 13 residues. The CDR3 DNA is TGCAGCGTTGAAGGTGGGGCGATGAATGAGCAGTTCTTC. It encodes CSVEGGAMNEQFF.

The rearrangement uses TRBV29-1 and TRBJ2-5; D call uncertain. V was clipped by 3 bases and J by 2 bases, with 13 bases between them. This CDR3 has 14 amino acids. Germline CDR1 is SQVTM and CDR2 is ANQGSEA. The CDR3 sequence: CSVDMVTRQETQYF. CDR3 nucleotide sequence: TGCAGCGTTGATATGGTCACAAGACAAGAGACCCAGTACTTC.

The CDR3 nucleotides read TGTGCCAGTAGTATTTTTCAGGGGGTCGACTATGGCTACACCTTC. It encodes CASSIFQGVDYGYTF. V usage is TRBV19 and J usage is TRBJ1-2; 7 bases map to TRBD1. Germline V gene lookup returns CDR1 LNHDA and CDR2 SQIVND (reference sequence). The CDR3 length is 15 residues. The ends lost 3 bases at V and 3 bases at J; junction bases unmatched: 7.

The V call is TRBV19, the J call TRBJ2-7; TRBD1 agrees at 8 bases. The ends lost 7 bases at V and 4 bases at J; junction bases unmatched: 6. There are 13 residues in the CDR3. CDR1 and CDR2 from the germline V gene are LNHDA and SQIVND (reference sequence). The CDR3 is CASTGTGAYEQYF. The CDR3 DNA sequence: TGTGCCAGTACGGGGACAGGAGCGTACGAGCAGTACTTC.

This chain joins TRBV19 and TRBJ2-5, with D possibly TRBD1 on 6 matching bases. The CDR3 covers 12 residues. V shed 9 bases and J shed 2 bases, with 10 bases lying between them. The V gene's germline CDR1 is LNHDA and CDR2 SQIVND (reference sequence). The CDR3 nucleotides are TGTGCCAGCTCCGACAGGCAAGAGACCCAGTACTTC. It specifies CASSDRQETQYF.

The CDR3 coding sequence is TGCAGCGTTGATGGTAGCGGGAGAAGCCCCTACAATGAGCAGTTCTTC. This codes for CSVDGSGRSPYNEQFF. The chain employs TRBV29-1 and TRBJ2-1; TRBD2 aligns across 9 bases. There are 16 residues in the CDR3. Per germline, CDR1 SQVTM and CDR2 ANQGSEA. The junction had 8 bases not matched to a gene; V was cut back by 3 bases and J by 2 bases.

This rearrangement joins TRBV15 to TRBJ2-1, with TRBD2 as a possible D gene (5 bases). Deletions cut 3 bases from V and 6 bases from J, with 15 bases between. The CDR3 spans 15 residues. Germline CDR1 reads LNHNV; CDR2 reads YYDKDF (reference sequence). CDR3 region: CATSSLAPVSNEQFF. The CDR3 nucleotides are TGTGCCACCAGCAGCCTAGCCCCTGTAAGCAATGAGCAGTTCTTC.

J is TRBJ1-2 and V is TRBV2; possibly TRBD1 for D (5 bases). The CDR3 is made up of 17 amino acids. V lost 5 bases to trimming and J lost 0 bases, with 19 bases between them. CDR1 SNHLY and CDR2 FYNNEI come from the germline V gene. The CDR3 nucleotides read TGTGCCAGCAGTCGCGCGGGGGTTTTCAGCTCTAACTATGGCTACACCTTC. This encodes CASSRAGVFSSNYGYTF.

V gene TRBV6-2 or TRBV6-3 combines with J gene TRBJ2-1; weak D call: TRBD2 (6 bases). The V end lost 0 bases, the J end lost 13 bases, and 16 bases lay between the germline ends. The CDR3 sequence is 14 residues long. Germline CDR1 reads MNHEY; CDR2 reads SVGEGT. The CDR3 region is CASSYSAGPWEQFF. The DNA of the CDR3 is TGTGCCAGCAGTTACTCTGCGGGGCCATGGGAACAGTTCTTC.

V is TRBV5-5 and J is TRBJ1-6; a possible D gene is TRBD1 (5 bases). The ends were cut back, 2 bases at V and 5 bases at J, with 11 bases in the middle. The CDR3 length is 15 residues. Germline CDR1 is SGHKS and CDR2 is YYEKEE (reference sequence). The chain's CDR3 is CASSLRGSNNSPLHF. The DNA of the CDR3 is TGTGCCAGCAGCTTAAGGGGTTCGAATAATTCACCCCTCCACTTT.

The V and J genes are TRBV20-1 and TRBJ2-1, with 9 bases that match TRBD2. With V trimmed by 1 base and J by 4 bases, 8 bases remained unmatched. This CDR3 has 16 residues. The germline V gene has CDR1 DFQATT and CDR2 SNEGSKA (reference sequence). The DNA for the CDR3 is TGCAGTGCTAGAGCCCAAGCGGCGGGAGGGTACAATGAGCAGTTCTTC. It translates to CSARAQAAGGYNEQFF.

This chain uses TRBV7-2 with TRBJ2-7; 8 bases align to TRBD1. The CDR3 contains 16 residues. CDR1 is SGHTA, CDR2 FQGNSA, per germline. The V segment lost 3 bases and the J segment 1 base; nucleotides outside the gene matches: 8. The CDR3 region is CASSLTGTGGSYEQYF. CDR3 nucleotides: TGTGCCAGCAGCTTGACCGGGACAGGCGGTTCCTACGAGCAGTACTTC.

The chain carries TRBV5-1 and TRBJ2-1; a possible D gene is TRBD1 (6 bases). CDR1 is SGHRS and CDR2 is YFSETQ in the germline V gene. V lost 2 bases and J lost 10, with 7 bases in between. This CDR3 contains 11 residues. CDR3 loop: CASSFRGEQFF. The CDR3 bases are TGCGCCAGCAGCTTCAGGGGCGAGCAGTTCTTC. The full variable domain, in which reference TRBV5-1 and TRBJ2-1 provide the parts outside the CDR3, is KAGVTQTPRYLIKTRGQQVTLSCSPISGHRSVSWYQQTPGQGLQFLFEYFSETQRNKGNFPGRFSGRQFSNSRSEMNVSTLELGDSALYLCASSFRGEQFFGPGTRLTVL.